This T cell receptor beta chain was retrieved from a study of blood T cells in healthy people across ages. A sample-barcoded 5' primer and a J-beta primer mix were used in a second PCR of roughly 6 to 11 cycles. A template-switch adaptor with 12 random nucleotides tagged each cDNA molecule. TCRdb passed the 5' RACE reads through MiXCR, listing each CDR3 protein once. The sample holds over 700,000 distinct CDR3 sequences, 53% seen once. Study results and caveats: There were more naive CD4+ cells and higher diversity in long-lived donors than in aged donors. In older individuals, TCR beta diversity per million T cells was lower, falling roughly linearly with age. Investigators viewed diversity estimates from one million T cells as underestimates, the study reported.

The CDR3 sequence is 15 residues long. Trimming removed 0 bases at V and 8 bases at J, with 17 bases between. The V gene's germline CDR1 is SGDLS and CDR2 YYNGEE. Concerning this clonotype: Antigen specificity is unknown.

This TCR was sampled from an elderly man in good health. V gene TRBV9 combines with J gene TRBJ2-5, with TRBD2 as a possible D gene (6 bases). What was sequenced was blood. The CDR3: CASSVGPREPKTQYF. In nucleotides, the CDR3 is TGTGCCAGCAGCGTAGGGCCCCGGGAGCCAAAAACCCAGTACTTC.